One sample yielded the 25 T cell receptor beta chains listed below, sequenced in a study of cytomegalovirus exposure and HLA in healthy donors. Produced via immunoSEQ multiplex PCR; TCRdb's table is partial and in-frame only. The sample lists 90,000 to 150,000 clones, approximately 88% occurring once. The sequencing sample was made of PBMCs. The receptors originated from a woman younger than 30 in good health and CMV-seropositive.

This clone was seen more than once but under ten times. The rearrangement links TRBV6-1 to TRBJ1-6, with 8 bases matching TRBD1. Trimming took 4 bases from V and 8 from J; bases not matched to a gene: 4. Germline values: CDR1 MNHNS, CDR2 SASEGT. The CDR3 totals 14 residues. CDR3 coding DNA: TGTGCCAGCAGTGTCCAGGGGGCCTATTCACCCCTCCACTTT. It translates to CASSVQGAYSPLHF.

The CDR3 DNA sequence: TGTGCCAGCAGTTACTCGAGGCGGGAGGATCGCAATGAGCAGTTCTTC. Translating it yields CASSYSRREDRNEQFF. The V gene is TRBV6-5, the J gene TRBJ2-1; 8 bases line up with TRBD2. Trimming at V came to 0 bases and at J to 6 bases, leaving 7 bases not matched to a gene. The germline CDR1 and CDR2 sequences are MNHEY and SVGAGI. The CDR3 consists of 16 residues.

CDR3 sequence (DNA): TGTGCCAGCAGCGGCCGAGCGGTTCCGAGCTCCTACGAGCAGTACTTC. Protein: CASSGRAVPSSYEQYF. This chain joins TRBV5-6 and TRBJ2-7; possible D gene TRBD2, 5 bases. Between the trimmed V and J ends, which lost 4 bases and 0 bases, there was a span of 17 bases. The CDR3 length is 16 residues. The V gene's germline CDR1 is SGHDT and CDR2 YYEEEE.

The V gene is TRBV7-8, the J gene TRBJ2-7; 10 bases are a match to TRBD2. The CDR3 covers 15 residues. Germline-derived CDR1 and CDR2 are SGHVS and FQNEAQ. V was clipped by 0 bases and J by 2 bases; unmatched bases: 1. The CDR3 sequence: CASSLATSGPYEQYF. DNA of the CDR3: TGTGCCAGCAGCTTAGCGACTAGCGGGCCCTACGAGCAGTACTTC.

CDR3 protein: CASSTRTGSFYEQYF. The CDR3 DNA is TGTGCCAGTAGTACCAGGACAGGTTCGTTCTACGAGCAGTACTTC. The V gene is TRBV19, the J gene TRBJ2-7, with TRBD1 identical over 7 bases. Unmatched junction bases numbered 9, after V lost 4 bases and J lost 3 bases. The CDR3 has 15 amino acids. Germline CDR1 reads LNHDA; CDR2 reads SQIVND (reference sequence). Full variable domain (rest looked up from reference TRBV19 and TRBJ2-7): DGGITQSPKYLFRKEGQNVTLSCEQNLNHDAMYWYRQDPGQGLRLIYYSQIVNDFQKGDIAEGYSVSREKKESFPLTVTSAQKNPTAFYLCASSTRTGSFYEQYFGPGTRLTVT.

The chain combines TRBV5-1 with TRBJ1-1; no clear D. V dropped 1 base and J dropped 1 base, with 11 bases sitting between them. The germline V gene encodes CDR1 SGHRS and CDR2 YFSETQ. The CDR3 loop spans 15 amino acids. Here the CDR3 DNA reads TGCGCCAGCAGCTTGCCGGGATCAGGGAACACTGAAGCTTTCTTT. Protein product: CASSLPGSGNTEAFF.

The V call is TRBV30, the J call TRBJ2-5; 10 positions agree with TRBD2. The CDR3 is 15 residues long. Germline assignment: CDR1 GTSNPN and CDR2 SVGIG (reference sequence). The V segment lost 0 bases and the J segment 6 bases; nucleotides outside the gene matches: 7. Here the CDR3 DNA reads TGTGCCTGGAGTGTAAGCCTAGCGGGGGCTAAGACCCAGTACTTC. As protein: CAWSVSLAGAKTQYF. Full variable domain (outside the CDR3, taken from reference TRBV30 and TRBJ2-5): SQTIHQWPATLVQPVGSPLSLECTVEGTSNPNLYWYRQAAGRGLQLLFYSVGIGQISSEVPQNLSASRPQDRQFILSSKKLLLSDSGFYLCAWSVSLAGAKTQYFGPGTRLLVL.

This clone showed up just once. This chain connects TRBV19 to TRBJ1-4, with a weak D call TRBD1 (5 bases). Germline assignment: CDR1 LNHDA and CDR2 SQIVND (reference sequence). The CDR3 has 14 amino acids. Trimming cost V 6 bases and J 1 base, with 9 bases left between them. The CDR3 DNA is TGTGCCAGTAGCCCGACAGTAACTAATGAAAAACTGTTTTTT. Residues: CASSPTVTNEKLFF.

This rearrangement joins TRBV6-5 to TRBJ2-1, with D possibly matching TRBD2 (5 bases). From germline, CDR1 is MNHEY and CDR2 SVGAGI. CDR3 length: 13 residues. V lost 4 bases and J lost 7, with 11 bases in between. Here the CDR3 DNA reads TGTGCCAGCAGTTTAGGTCTAGCTAATGAGCAGTTCTTC. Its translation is CASSLGLANEQFF.

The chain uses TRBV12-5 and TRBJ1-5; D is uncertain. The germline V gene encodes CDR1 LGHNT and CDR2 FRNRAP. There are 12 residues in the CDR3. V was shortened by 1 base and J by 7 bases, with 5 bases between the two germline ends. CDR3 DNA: TGTGCTAGTGGTTTGGCGCGGCAGCCCCAGCATTTT. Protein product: CASGLARQPQHF.

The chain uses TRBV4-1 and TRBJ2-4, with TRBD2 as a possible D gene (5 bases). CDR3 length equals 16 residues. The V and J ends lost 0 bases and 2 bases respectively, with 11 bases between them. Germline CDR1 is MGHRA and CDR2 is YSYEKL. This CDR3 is CASSQDSAGPKNIQYF. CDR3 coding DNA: TGCGCCAGCAGCCAAGATAGCGCAGGCCCCAAAAACATTCAGTACTTC.

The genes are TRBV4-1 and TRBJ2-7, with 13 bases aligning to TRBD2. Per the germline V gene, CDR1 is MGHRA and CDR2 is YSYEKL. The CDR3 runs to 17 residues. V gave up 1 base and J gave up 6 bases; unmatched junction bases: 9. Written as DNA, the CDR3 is TGCGCCAGCAGCCAAGTCACTAGCGGGAGGGCAGCGGGCGAGCAGTACTTC. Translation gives CASSQVTSGRAAGEQYF.

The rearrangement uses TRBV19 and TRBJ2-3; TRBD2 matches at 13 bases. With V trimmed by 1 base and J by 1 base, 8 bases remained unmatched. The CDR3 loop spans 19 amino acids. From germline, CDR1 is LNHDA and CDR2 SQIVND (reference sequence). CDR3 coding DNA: TGTGCCAGTAGTATAGTAGCCTCCGGGACTAGCGGGGGCACAGATACGCAGTATTTT. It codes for CASSIVASGTSGGTDTQYF.

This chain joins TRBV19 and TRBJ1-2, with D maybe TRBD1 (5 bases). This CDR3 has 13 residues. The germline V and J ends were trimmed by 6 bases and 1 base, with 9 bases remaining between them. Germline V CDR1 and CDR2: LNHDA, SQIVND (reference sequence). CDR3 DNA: TGTGCCAGTAGGGGGCCGGATAACTATGGCTACACCTTC. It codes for CASRGPDNYGYTF.

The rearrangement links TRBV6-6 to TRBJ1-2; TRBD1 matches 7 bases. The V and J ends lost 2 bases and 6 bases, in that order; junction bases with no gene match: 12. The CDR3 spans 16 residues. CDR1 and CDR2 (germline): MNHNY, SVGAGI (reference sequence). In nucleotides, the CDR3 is TGTGCCAGCAGTTACACCTTAAACCAGGGGGTCGATGGCTACACCTTC. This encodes CASSYTLNQGVDGYTF.

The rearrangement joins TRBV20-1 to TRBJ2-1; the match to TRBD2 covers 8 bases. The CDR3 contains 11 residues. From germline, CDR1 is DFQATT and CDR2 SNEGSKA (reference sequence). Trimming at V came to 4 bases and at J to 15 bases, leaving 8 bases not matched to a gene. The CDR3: CSAKSGAGGFF. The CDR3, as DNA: TGCAGTGCTAAATCCGGCGCGGGAGGGTTCTTC.

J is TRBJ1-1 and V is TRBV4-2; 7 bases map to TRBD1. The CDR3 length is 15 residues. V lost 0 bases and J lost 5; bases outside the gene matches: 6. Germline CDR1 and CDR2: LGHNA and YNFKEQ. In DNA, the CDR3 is TGTGCCAGCAGCCAAGATACACAGGGGTTAACTGAAGCTTTCTTT. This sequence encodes CASSQDTQGLTEAFF.

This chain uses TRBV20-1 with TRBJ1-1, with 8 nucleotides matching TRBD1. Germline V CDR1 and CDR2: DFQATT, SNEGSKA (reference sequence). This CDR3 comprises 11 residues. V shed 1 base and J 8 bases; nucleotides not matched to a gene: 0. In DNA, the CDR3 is TGCAGTGCTAGAGGGGACAGGGAAGCTTTCTTT. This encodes CSARGDREAFF.

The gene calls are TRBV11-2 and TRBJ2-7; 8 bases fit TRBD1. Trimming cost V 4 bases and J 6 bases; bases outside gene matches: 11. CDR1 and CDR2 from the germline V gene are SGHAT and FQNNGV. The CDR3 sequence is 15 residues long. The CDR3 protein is CASSSLTGTGREQYF. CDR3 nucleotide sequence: TGTGCCAGCAGCTCTCTGACCGGGACAGGTCGCGAGCAGTACTTC.

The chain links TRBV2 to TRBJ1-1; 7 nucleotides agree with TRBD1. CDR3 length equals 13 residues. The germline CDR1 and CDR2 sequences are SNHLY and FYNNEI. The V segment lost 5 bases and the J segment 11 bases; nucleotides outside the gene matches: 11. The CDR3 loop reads CASSLGTVIYAFF. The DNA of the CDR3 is TGTGCCAGCAGTTTGGGGACAGTTATTTATGCTTTCTTT.

The CDR3 protein is CASSQEGHGSGANVLTF. DNA of the CDR3: TGTGCCAGCAGCCAAGAGGGACACGGCTCTGGGGCCAACGTCCTGACTTTC. The gene calls are TRBV4-2 and TRBJ2-6; D is possibly TRBD1 (6 bases). CDR1 LGHNA and CDR2 YNFKEQ come from the germline V gene. V dropped 0 bases and J dropped 0 bases, with 9 bases sitting between them. The CDR3 is made up of 17 amino acids.

Here the CDR3 reads CASSRDPGYGYTF. The CDR3 nucleotides are TGTGCCAGCAGTCGAGATCCGGGGTATGGCTACACCTTC. The chain couples TRBV11-1 to TRBJ1-2; D is unclear. The CDR3 is 13 amino acids. Trimming shortened V by 6 bases and J by 5 bases, and 13 bases separated the two germline ends. Germline V gene data show CDR1 as SGHAT and CDR2 as FQDESV (reference sequence).

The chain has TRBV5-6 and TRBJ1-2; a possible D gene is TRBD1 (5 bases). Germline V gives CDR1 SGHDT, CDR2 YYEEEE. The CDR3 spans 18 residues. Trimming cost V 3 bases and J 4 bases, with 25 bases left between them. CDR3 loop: CASSSDHGPAGFFYGYTF. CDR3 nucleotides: TGTGCCAGCAGCTCGGACCACGGACCTGCAGGGTTCTTCTATGGCTACACCTTC.

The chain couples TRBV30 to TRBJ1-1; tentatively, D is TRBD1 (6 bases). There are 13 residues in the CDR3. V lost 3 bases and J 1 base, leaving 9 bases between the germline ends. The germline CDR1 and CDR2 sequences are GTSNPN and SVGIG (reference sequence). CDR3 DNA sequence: TGTGCCTGGAGGATACAGGGGAACACTGAAGCTTTCTTT. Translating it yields CAWRIQGNTEAFF.

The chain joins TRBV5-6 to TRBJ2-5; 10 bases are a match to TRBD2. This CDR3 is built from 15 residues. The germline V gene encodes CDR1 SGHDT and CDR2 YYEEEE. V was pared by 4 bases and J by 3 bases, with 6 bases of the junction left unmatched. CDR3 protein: CASSSIAGGEETQYF. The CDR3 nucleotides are TGTGCCAGCAGCAGCATAGCGGGGGGAGAAGAGACCCAGTACTTC.